This entry features one TCR beta chain sequence. Its antigen is currently unknown. This entry is derived from a study of CD8 T cells in ankylosing spondylitis. General study findings and limits: A TCR beta motif made of fewer than ten highly homologous variants seemed typical of ankylosing spondylitis blood.

This CDR3 has 15 residues. CDR1 is SNHLY and CDR2 is FYNNEI in the germline V gene. Trimming cost V 7 bases and J 0 bases; bases outside gene matches: 8. For TCR beta, libraries came from quantitative 5'-RACE with molecular barcodes. TCRdb independently ran MiXCR on the 5' RACE reads; one entry per CDR3 protein. Here the sample spans about 260,000 distinct CDR3 sequences, approximately 24% being singletons. The specimen sequenced was blood, either unsorted or a sorted T cell fraction (not recorded which). The chain is built from TRBV2 and TRBJ1-1, with 7 bases fitting TRBD1. This clonotype was obtained from a male donor with ankylosing spondylitis or in good health (not recorded which). CDR3 protein: CASTRQGSVNTEAFF. The CDR3 bases are TGTGCCAGCACCCGACAGGGAAGTGTGAACACTGAAGCTTTCTTT.